This T cell receptor (beta chain) was retrieved from a study of blood T cell repertoires in COVID-19. Per the original data handling: Estimated nucleated cell counts came from reference gene primer amplification. Some clones are missing from TCRdb's copy, which holds only in-frame ones; the method was immunoSEQ multiplex PCR. The DNA was the basis for D and trimming; V, J and clone size are from that table. Of 270,000 or so clones listed, roughly 90% were seen once; the top ten hold around 10%. This receptor was obtained from a woman aged 25 to 45 with COVID-19, enrolled during active disease. The source material was peripheral blood.

CDR3 sequence: CASRQEGNTEAFF. The CDR3 DNA reads TGTGCCAGCAGACAGGAGGGCAACACTGAAGCTTTCTTT. The chain links TRBV3-1 (or the pseudogene TRBV3-2) to TRBJ1-1, with D tentatively TRBD1 (5 bases). V was clipped by 6 bases and J by 2 bases, with 10 bases between them. CDR3 length: 13 residues. CDR1 is LGHDT, CDR2 YNNKEL, per germline (reference sequence).